This TCR beta chain was captured in a study of T cells after yellow fever vaccination. Whole-study findings and limits: Most clones from primary vaccination were detected again post-booster (roughly 96% CD4, roughly 85% CD8). Although most clonotypes did not, a small share appeared in both CD4 and CD8 compartments. Abundant bulk-population clonotypes could contaminate the FACS-sorted repertoires.

In making TCR cDNA, 5'RACE template switching added a universal primer site and UMIs to it. TCRdb analysed the 5' RACE reads with MiXCR anew, one entry per CDR3 protein. The data contain some 170,000 distinct CDR3 sequences, 9.3% of them seen just once; the ten biggest clones take up roughly 33%. This clonotype was detected a few times. The antigen remains unidentified. The CDR3 runs 15 residues. CDR1 MNHEY and CDR2 SVGAGI come from the germline V gene. The receptor was isolated from a man aged 18 to 30 who received the YFV17D yellow fever vaccine. The V gene is TRBV6-5, the J gene TRBJ2-4; 9 positions match TRBD2. Sequencing used CD8+ T cells sorted from PBMCs, obtained 45 days after the yellow fever booster vaccination. The CDR3 sequence is CATAGGPESKNIQYF. DNA for the CDR3: TGTGCTACGGCGGGGGGGCCGGAGTCCAAAAACATTCAGTACTTC.